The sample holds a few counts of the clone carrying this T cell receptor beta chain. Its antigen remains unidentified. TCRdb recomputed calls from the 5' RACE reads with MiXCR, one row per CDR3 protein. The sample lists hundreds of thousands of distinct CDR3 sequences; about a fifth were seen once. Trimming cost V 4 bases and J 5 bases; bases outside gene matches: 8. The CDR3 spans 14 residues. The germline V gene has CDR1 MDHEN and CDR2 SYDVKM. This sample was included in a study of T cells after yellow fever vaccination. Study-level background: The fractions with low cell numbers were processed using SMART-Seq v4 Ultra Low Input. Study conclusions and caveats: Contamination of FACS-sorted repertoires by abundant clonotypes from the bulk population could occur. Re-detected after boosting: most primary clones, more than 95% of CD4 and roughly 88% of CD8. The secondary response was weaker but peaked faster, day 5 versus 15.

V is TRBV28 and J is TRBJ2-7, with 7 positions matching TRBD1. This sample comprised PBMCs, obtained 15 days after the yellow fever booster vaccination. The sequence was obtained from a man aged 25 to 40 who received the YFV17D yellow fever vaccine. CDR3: CASSSGGETNEQYF. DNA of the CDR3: TGTGCCAGCAGTTCAGGGGGAGAAACCAACGAGCAGTACTTC.